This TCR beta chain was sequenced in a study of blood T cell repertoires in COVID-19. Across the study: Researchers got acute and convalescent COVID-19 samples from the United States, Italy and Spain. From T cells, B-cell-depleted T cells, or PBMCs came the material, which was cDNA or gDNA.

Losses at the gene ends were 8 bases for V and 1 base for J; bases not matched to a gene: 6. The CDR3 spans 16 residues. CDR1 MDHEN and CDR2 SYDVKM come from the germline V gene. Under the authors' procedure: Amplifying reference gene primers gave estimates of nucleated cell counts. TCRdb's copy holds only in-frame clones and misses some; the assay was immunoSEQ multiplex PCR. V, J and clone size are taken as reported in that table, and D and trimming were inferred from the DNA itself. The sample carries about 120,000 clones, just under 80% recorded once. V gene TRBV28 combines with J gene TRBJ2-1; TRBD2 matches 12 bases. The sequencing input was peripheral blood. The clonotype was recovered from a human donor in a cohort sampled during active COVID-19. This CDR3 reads CASGTSGYPSYNEQFF. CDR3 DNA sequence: TGTGCCAGCGGGACTAGCGGGTATCCTTCCTACAATGAGCAGTTCTTC.